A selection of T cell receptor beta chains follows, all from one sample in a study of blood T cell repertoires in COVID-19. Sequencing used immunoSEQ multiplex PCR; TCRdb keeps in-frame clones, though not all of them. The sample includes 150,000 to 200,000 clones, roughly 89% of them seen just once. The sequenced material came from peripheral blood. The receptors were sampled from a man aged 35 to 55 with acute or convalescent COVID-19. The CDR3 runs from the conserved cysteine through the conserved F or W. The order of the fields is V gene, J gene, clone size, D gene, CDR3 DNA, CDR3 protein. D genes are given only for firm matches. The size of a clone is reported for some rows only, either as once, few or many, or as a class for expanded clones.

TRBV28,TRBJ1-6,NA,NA,TGTGCCAGCAGTTTAGTACAGGCTAATTCACCCCTCCACTTT,CASSLVQANSPLHF
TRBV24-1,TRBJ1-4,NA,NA,TGTGCCACCGGAGGCGGGGCAGACGAAAAACTGTTTTTT,CATGGGADEKLFF
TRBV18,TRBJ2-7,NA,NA,TGTGCCAGCTCACCTCTTAGAACAGCAGAGTACGAGCAGTACTTC,CASSPLRTAEYEQYF
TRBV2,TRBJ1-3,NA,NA,TGTGCCAGCAGGGGCGAAGGAGGCCTCATTTCTGGGAACACCATATATTTT,CASRGEGGLISGNTIYF
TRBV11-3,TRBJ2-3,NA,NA,TGTGCCAGCAGCTTAGATAGGAGGGGAGATACGCAGTATTTT,CASSLDRRGDTQYF
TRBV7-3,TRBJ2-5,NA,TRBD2,TGTGCCAGCTCAGCGGGGGCATTCCAAGAGACCCAGTACTTC,CASSAGAFQETQYF
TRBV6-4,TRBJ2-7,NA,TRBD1,TGTGCCAGCAGTCCTCGGACAGGGATCTCCTACGAGCAGTACTTC,CASSPRTGISYEQYF
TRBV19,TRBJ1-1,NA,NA,TGTGCCAGTAGTCCCAGGGATCGGGTAGGCACTGAAGCTTTCTTT,CASSPRDRVGTEAFF
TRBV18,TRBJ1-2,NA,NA,TGTGCCAGCTCACCATTAGTGGTGACTCGGGAGGGCTACACCTTC,CASSPLVVTREGYTF
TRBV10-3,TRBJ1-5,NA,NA,TGTGCCATCAGTTCGGGGGGAGGAGGACAGCCCCAGCATTTT,CAISSGGGGQPQHF
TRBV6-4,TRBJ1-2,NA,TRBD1,TGTGCCAGCCGGGCGGCAGGGGGGCATGGCTACACCTTC,CASRAAGGHGYTF
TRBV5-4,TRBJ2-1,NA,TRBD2,TGTGCCAGCAGCTTGGGACTAGCGGGGGGAAGGGGCTACAATGAGCAGTTCTTC,CASSLGLAGGRGYNEQFF
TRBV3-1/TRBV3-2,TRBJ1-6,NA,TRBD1,TGTGCCAGCAGCCAAGCCAGACAGGGTCTAAATTCACCCCTCCACTTT,CASSQARQGLNSPLHF
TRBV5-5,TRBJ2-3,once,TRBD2,TGTGCCAGCAGCTCGGGGACTAGCGGGGGGGCCACAGATACGCAGTATTTT,CASSSGTSGGATDTQYF
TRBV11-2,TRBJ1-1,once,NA,TGTGCCAGCAGCTTAGTCGGGGAAGCTTTCTTT,CASSLVGEAFF
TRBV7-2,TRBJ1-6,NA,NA,TGTGCCAGCAGAGGGGATTCACCCCTCCACTTT,CASRGDSPLHF
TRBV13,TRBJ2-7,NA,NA,TGTGCCAGCAGCTTAGGACAGCTCTACGAGCAGTACTTC,CASSLGQLYEQYF
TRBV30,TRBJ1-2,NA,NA,TGTGCCTGGAGTGTAGGGGGTGGCCCTGGGACCTTC,CAWSVGGGPGTF
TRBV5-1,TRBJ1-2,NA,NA,TGCGCCAGCAGCTTGGGAGGCCTACCAACCCACTATGGCTACACCTTC,CASSLGGLPTHYGYTF
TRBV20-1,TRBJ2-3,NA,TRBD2,TGCAGTGCTAGTCTGGCTAGCGGGGCCACAGATACGCAGTATTTT,CSASLASGATDTQYF
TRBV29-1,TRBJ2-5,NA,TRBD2,TGCAGCGTTGAGCACAGCGGGGGGACCCAGTACTTC,CSVEHSGGTQYF
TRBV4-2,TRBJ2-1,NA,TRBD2,TGTGCCAGCAGCGGGTCGCTTGGCGGGGGGGTTTTCTTC,CASSGSLGGGVFF
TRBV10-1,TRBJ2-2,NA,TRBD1,TGCGCCAGCAGTGAGAGGGGACAGACGAACACCGGGGAGCTGTTTTTT,CASSERGQTNTGELFF
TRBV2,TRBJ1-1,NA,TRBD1,TGTGCCAGCCGACGGGACAGAAACACTGAAGCTTTCTTT,CASRRDRNTEAFF
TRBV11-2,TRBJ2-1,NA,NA,TGTGCCAGCAGCTTAGTTAGTGGACTCTACAATGAGCAGTTCTTC,CASSLVSGLYNEQFF
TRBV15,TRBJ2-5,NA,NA,TGTGCCACCAGTTCTTCAGGGGAGACCCAGTACTTC,CATSSSGETQYF
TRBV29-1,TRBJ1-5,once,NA,TGCAGCGTTGTTTCCTCGGGCAATCAGCCCCAGCATTTT,CSVVSSGNQPQHF
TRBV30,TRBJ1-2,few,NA,TGTGCCTGGAGTGTAGACAGACTCTATGGCTACACCTTC,CAWSVDRLYGYTF
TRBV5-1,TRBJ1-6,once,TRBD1,TGCGCCAGCAGCCTGGACAGGGTTAGTTCACCCCTCCACTTT,CASSLDRVSSPLHF
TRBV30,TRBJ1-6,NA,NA,TGTGCCTGGAGAGGAGGGCAGGTGAATTCACCCCTCCACTTT,CAWRGGQVNSPLHF
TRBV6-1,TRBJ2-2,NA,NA,TGTGCCAGCAAGGGGAGGAGGATCGGGGAGCTGTTTTTT,CASKGRRIGELFF
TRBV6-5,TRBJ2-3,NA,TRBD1,TGTGCCAGCGCGCGGACAGGGGTTGACACAGATACGCAGTATTTT,CASARTGVDTDTQYF
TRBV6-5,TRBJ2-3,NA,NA,TGTGCCAGCAGTTACATCGCTATGCGGGCAGATACGCAGTATTTT,CASSYIAMRADTQYF
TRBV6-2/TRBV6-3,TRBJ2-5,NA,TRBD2,TGTGCCAGCAGTAGACTAGCGGGGGGAGAGACCCAGTACTTC,CASSRLAGGETQYF
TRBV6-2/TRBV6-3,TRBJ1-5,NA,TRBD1,TGTGCCAGCAGTCTCCAATCGACAGGGGATCAGCCCCAGCATTTT,CASSLQSTGDQPQHF
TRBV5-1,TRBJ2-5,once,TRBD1,TGCGCCAGCAGCTTGGTGGGGACAGGGGAAGAGACCCAGTACTTC,CASSLVGTGEETQYF
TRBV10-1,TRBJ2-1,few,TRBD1,TGCGCCAGCTTCGTCATTGACAGGGACAATGAGCAGTTCTTC,CASFVIDRDNEQFF
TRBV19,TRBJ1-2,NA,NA,TGTGCCAGTAGTAGCGGGACCGATGGCCTAGGGGGCTACACCTTC,CASSSGTDGLGGYTF
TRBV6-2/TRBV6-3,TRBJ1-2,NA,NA,TGTGCCAGCAGTTACTCAAACAGGGTGAACTATGGCTACACCTTC,CASSYSNRVNYGYTF
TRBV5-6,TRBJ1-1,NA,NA,TGTGCCAGCTTTGGCATTGGGAGCACTGAAGCTTTCTTT,CASFGIGSTEAFF
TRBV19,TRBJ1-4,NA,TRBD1,TGTGCCAGTACCCGGACAGGGTTAATCTCCGATAATGAAAAACTGTTTTTT,CASTRTGLISDNEKLFF
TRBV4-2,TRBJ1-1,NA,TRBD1,TGTGCCAGCAGCCAGGGACAGGGGAACACTGAAGCTTTCTTT,CASSQGQGNTEAFF
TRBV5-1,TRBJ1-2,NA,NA,TGTGCCAGCAGCTTGGCCGCGGATCCCTATGGCTACACCTTC,CASSLAADPYGYTF
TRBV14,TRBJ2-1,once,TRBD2,TGTGCCAGCAGCCAACATACGGGGGGGCCTAGTGAGCAGTTCTTC,CASSQHTGGPSEQFF
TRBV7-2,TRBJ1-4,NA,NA,TGTGCCAGCAGCTTAGGTCTTAATGAAAAACTGTTTTTT,CASSLGLNEKLFF